Given below is one TCR beta chain in context. This sample was included in a study of T cell responses to AZD1222 COVID-19 vaccine. Across the study: Samples with a second dose at about 4 or about 12 weeks were pooled together.

Generated by immunoSEQ multiplex PCR, the TCRdb table keeps only in-frame clones and is missing some. The sample lists about 50,000 clones, 88% occurring once. V was pared by 2 bases and J by 7 bases, with 7 bases between. Germline CDR1 reads SGHRS; CDR2 reads YFSETQ. This CDR3 is built from 13 residues. This chain links TRBV5-1 with TRBJ1-6, with D uncertain. This sequence was found in an adult in good health. This sample comprised peripheral blood, obtained on day 0 of AZD1222 vaccination. In DNA form, the CDR3 reads TGCGCCAGCAGCTTACTTGGGAATTCACCCCTCCACTTT. This gives the protein CASSLLGNSPLHF.